This TCR beta chain was profiled in a study of T-cell reconstitution after alpha-beta-depleted transplantation in children. Study results and limitations: Expanded clones from the graft, numbering several hundred, reportedly supplied alpha-beta T cells about two months after transplant. Surviving recipient T cells and thymic progenitors accounted for the high day-60 TCRbeta diversity observed in some patients. Among T cells one year after transplant, newly produced cells accounted for most counts and diversity.

This clonotype occurred many times. Its antigen is undetermined. TCRbeta library construction was performed incorporating unique molecular identifiers. Using its own MiXCR run on the PCR reads, TCRdb lists one record per CDR3 protein. Altogether more than 200,000 distinct CDR3 sequences are present, under 30% being singletons, with the ten largest covering roughly 2.7%. J lost 7 bases, V lost 5 bases, and 6 bases had no gene match. The CDR3 loop spans 16 amino acids. Sequenced material: PBMCs, taken before TCRalphabeta/CD19-depleted stem cell transplant. The receptor comes from a girl aged 2 to 10 with Fanconi anemia, due to receive a stem cell transplant. The V gene is TRBV12-3 or TRBV12-4, the J gene TRBJ2-1; 15 positions match TRBD2. CDR3 in amino acids: CASSDQGLAGGNEQFF. The CDR3 DNA sequence: TGTGCCAGCAGTGACCAGGGACTAGCGGGGGGAAATGAGCAGTTCTTC.